Included here is one T cell receptor (beta chain) sequence, with context. The data belong to a study of blood T cell repertoires in COVID-19. Here immunoSEQ multiplex PCR was the method, and the copy in TCRdb shows in-frame clones only, minus some. Found here are roughly 260,000 clones, 75% to 90% of them singletons; the top ten hold around 6%. Clinical history as reported by participants underpinned cohort assignment. CDR1 and CDR2 from the germline V gene are MDHEN and SYDVKM. The CDR3 has 15 residues. After removal of 1 base from V and 4 bases from J, the junction contained 6 bases not matched to a gene.

The clonotype was recovered from a woman between 25 and 40 years old with acute COVID-19. The sample was PBMCs or T cells enriched from blood (not recorded which). V gene TRBV28 combines with J gene TRBJ2-7; 8 bases fit TRBD1. The CDR3: CASSLYPGGVYEQYF. The CDR3 DNA reads as TGTGCCAGCAGTTTATATCCAGGGGGCGTATACGAGCAGTACTTC.